This T cell receptor (beta chain) was recovered during a study of blood T cell repertoires in COVID-19. V lost 0 bases, J lost 1 base, and 4 bases stayed unmatched. The germline V gene has CDR1 GTSNPN and CDR2 SVGIG (reference sequence). CDR3 size: 15 residues. Produced via immunoSEQ multiplex PCR; TCRdb's table is partial and in-frame only. Found here are under 250,000 clones, about 86% of them singletons; the top ten hold about 2.9%. The receptor's source is a woman aged 25 to 39 who had recovered from COVID-19. Sequencing was done on a sample of peripheral blood. V usage is TRBV30 and J usage is TRBJ2-3, with 7 nucleotides matching TRBD2. CDR3 protein: CAWSVGGVGTDTQYF. For the CDR3, the DNA is TGTGCCTGGAGTGTTGGGGGGGTTGGCACAGATACGCAGTATTTT.